The TCR beta chain described here comes from a study of cytomegalovirus exposure and HLA in healthy donors. For the study at large: As an earlier analysis found, about 179 million T cells yielded approximately 100 million unique TCR beta sequences.

The PCR ran on 60 Vbeta and 13 Jbeta primers. TCRdb keeps only in-frame clones here, not all; method: immunoSEQ multiplex PCR. Here the sample spans just under 95,000 clones, under 80% being singletons. Points on this clone: Its antigen is not known.

Study outcomes and limitations: Analyzed later, most CMV-associated TCR beta chains appeared HLA-restricted. Accounts indicate the classifier identified cytomegalovirus status with strong specificity and sensitivity.

Looked up from germline, CDR1 is SGHRS and CDR2 is YFSETQ. With V trimmed by 0 bases and J by 5 bases, 4 bases remained unmatched. CDR3 length: 14 amino acids. The sequence came from a man aged 45-60 years in good health and CMV-seropositive. V is TRBV5-1 and J is TRBJ1-2, with TRBD1 matching over 7 bases. Sequenced material: PBMCs. The CDR3 nucleotides read TGCGCCAGCAGCTTGGGGGACAGAGAGTATGGCTACACCTTC. Its protein is CASSLGDREYGYTF.